This T cell receptor beta chain was sequenced for a study of T cells in women clearing cervical HPV infection. On the study more broadly: HLA type could not be excluded as a confounder. General study findings and limits: Each sample's T-cell count was unknown, possibly confounding richness.

Sequencing used immunoSEQ multiplex PCR; TCRdb keeps in-frame clones, though not all of them. The table lists about 30,000 clones. Unmatched junction bases numbered 2, after V lost 7 bases and J lost 3 bases. CDR3 size: 13 residues. From germline, CDR1 is LNHDA and CDR2 SQIVND (reference sequence). Remarks on this clone: Its antigen is still unknown. The read ends 3 residues before the CDR3 terminus; that terminus is restored from the germline J gene.

This clonotype was obtained from a woman between 18 and 70 years old with a cervical HPV16 infection that either progressed to CIN3+ or cleared (not recorded which). The chain recombines TRBV19 with TRBJ2-1; 8 bases agree with TRBD2. Sequencing input: blood buffy coat. The CDR3 protein is CASTAGGYNEQFF. The sequenced CDR3 bases are TGTGCCAGTACCGCGGGAGGCTACAATGAG.